The 20 T cell receptor beta chains listed next were all sequenced from one sample in a study of blood T cells in healthy people across ages. Next came a second PCR, run for about 7 to 12 cycles, which used a sample-barcoded 5' primer along with a J-beta primer mix. TCRdb ran MiXCR on the 5' RACE reads and lists one entry per CDR3 protein. The sample lists about 1.5 million distinct CDR3 sequences, 42% occurring once. The sequenced sample was blood. These TCRs come from a woman aged 18 to 35 in good health.

Of note for this clonotype: Germline and junction disagree at one end, which may indicate a read error. The J gene is TRBJ1-2, the V gene TRBV7-9; perhaps TRBD1 as D (5 bases). This CDR3 is 15 amino acids long. Germline V gene lookup returns CDR1 SEHNR and CDR2 FQNEAQ (reference sequence). Here the CDR3 reads CANSLGAYFNYGYTF. The CDR3 nucleotides are TGTGCCAACAGCCTCGGGGCCTATTTTAACTATGGCTACACCTTC.

This clonotype has ten or more counts. Germline is not matched at one junction end, which may reflect a read error. The chain uses TRBV5-1 and TRBJ1-1, with 8 bases that match TRBD1. The CDR3 is made up of 14 amino acids. The germline V gene encodes CDR1 SGHRS and CDR2 YFSETQ. In nucleotides, the CDR3 is TGTGCCAGCAGCTTAGGACAGGGCTTCACTGAAGCTTTCTTT. Residues: CASSLGQGFTEAFF.

The chain joins TRBV20-1 to TRBJ1-5; weak D call: TRBD1 (6 bases). The CDR3 is 12 amino acids. CDR1 and CDR2 (germline): DFQATT, SNEGSKA (reference sequence). The V end lost 6 bases, the J end lost 4 bases, and 10 bases lay between the germline ends. CDR3 protein: CSAHRVNQPQHF. The CDR3 DNA reads TGCAGTGCCCACAGGGTTAATCAGCCCCAGCATTTT.

The chain has TRBV7-2 and TRBJ2-7, with D hard to call. TRBJ2-5 explains the end of the DNA better; the J call may be wrong. Germline CDR1 is SGHTA and CDR2 is FQGNSA. CDR3 size: 14 residues. The CDR3 DNA reads TGTGCCAGCAGCTTAGGCAGGACCTTGGAGACCCAGTACTTC. This encodes CASSLGRTLETQYF.

The chain couples TRBV24-1 to TRBJ2-2, with 10 nucleotides matching TRBD2. The CDR3 is made up of 18 amino acids. Germline lookup yields CDR1 KGHDR and CDR2 SFDVKD. The V and J ends lost 2 bases and 5 bases, in that order; junction bases with no gene match: 10. The CDR3 reads CATSDSPSGSSVTGELFF. The CDR3 coding sequence is TGTGCCACCAGTGATTCCCCTAGCGGGAGCTCGGTAACCGGGGAGCTGTTTTTT.

This clonotype appeared once. The rearrangement uses TRBV9 and TRBJ2-7, with 8 bases fitting TRBD2. From germline, CDR1 is SGDLS and CDR2 YYNGEE. V gave up 4 bases and J gave up 7 bases; unmatched junction bases: 13. This CDR3 has 15 residues. CDR3 loop: CASSSPTSVYNEQYF. CDR3 coding DNA: TGTGCCAGCAGCTCCCCGACTAGCGTTTACAATGAGCAGTACTTC.

The chain combines TRBV29-1 with TRBJ2-4; 7 bases are shared with TRBD1. The end of the DNA aligns better with TRBJ2-7, so the J call may be wrong. Germline CDR1 is SQVTM and CDR2 is ANQGSEA. The CDR3 extends over 11 amino acids. CDR3 sequence reads: CSSRDSNEQYF. The CDR3 DNA reads TGCAGCAGTAGGGACAGCAACGAGCAGTACTTC.

As to this clonotype: It may be a read error: a sequence one base away is much more abundant. The chain couples TRBV4-3 to TRBJ2-1; TRBD2 matches 8 bases. J lost 2 bases, V lost 4 bases, and 10 bases had no gene match. Germline V lookup: CDR1 LGHNA, CDR2 YSLEER. The CDR3 is 17 amino acids. CDR3 bases: TGCGCCAGCAGCCCGCGACTAGCGAAGGGCCCCTACAATGAGCAGTTCTTC. This translates into CASSPRLAKGPYNEQFF.

Concerning this clonotype itself: Just one base apart from a much larger clone, this may be a read error. The CDR3 does not close with the conserved phenylalanine or tryptophan, likely indicating a read error. This rearrangement joins TRBV13 to TRBJ1-6; D remains ambiguous. CDR1 and CDR2 from the germline V gene are PRHDT and FYEKMQ (reference sequence). The CDR3 runs to 12 residues. V was clipped by 2 bases and J by 9 bases, with 5 bases between them. DNA of the CDR3: TGTGCCAGCAGCTTACTCGGTTCACCCCTCCACATT. It codes for CASSLLGSPLHI.

This CDR3 reads CSVERRTQPYEQFF. DNA of the CDR3: TGCAGCGTTGAACGGAGGACGCAGCCCTATGAGCAGTTCTTC. This sequence joins TRBV29-1 and TRBJ2-1; weak D call: TRBD2 (5 bases). Looked up from germline, CDR1 is SQVTM and CDR2 is ANQGSEA. The CDR3 spans 14 residues. The V and J ends lost 2 bases and 8 bases respectively, with 16 bases between them.

The rearrangement uses TRBV18 and TRBJ2-1; D gene uncertain. Germline V lookup: CDR1 KGHSH, CDR2 LQKENI. Trimming cost V 3 bases and J 4 bases, with 19 bases left between them. This CDR3 is 17 amino acids long. CDR3 residues: CASSPRGFGVAYNEQFF. CDR3 nucleotide sequence: TGTGCCAGCTCACCTCGCGGTTTTGGTGTGGCGTACAATGAGCAGTTCTTC.

The genes are TRBV14 and TRBJ1-2; 7 nucleotides line up with TRBD1. The CDR3 is made up of 14 amino acids. V shed 1 base and J 8 bases; nucleotides not matched to a gene: 7. From germline, CDR1 is SGHDN and CDR2 FVKESK. CDR3 sequence reads: CASSQGDSRWGYTF. The CDR3, as DNA: TGTGCCAGCAGCCAAGGGGACAGCCGTTGGGGCTACACCTTC.

This clonotype appeared a few times. This chain connects TRBV7-9 to TRBJ1-2; perhaps TRBD1 as D (6 bases). Germline V CDR1 and CDR2: SEHNR, FQNEAQ (reference sequence). The CDR3 has 15 amino acids. Trimming cost V 3 bases and J 5 bases, with 16 bases left between them. This chain's CDR3 is CASSFTGTTHYGYTF. CDR3 sequence (DNA): TGTGCCAGCAGCTTCACCGGGACAACCCATTATGGCTACACCTTC.

The V call is TRBV6-1, the J call TRBJ1-6, with 8 bases identical to TRBD1. V lost 5 bases to trimming and J lost 7 bases; unmatched junction nucleotides: 4. The CDR3 runs to 14 residues. CDR1 is MNHNS and CDR2 is SASEGT in the germline V gene. CDR3 coding DNA: TGTGCCAGCAGTAAGAACAGGGGGAATTCACCCCTCCACTTT. This encodes CASSKNRGNSPLHF.

The chain joins TRBV29-1 to TRBJ2-5; 7 nucleotides match TRBD2. The CDR3 totals 13 residues. Germline values: CDR1 SQVTM, CDR2 ANQGSEA. V trimming: 7 bases; J trimming: 11 bases; junction bases outside the gene matches: 16. The CDR3 DNA follows: TGCAGCGCTCGGGACTATAATGAGAATGAGCAGTACTTC. Encoded protein: CSARDYNENEQYF.

V is TRBV10-3 and J is TRBJ1-6; 8 nucleotides match TRBD1. Unmatched junction bases numbered 7, after V lost 3 bases and J lost 9 bases. This CDR3 is 15 amino acids long. The germline V gene has CDR1 ENHRY and CDR2 SYGVKD. In DNA, the CDR3 is TGTGCCATCAGTGACGGACAGGGCAAGGGTTCACCCCTCCACTTT. Protein: CAISDGQGKGSPLHF.

Only a few counts were recorded for this clonotype. The chain employs TRBV20-1 and TRBJ1-6, with 9 bases aligning to TRBD1. The V gene end was trimmed by 3 bases and the J gene end by 10 bases; junction bases not matched to a gene: 10. Germline lookup yields CDR1 DFQATT and CDR2 SNEGSKA (reference sequence). This CDR3 is built from 15 residues. CDR3 nucleotide sequence: TGCAGTGCTAGTCGGGGGACAGGGATGGTATCACCCCTCCACTTT. Translation: CSASRGTGMVSPLHF.

This clonotype was found many times. The rearrangement uses TRBV12-3 or TRBV12-4 and TRBJ2-3; weak D call: TRBD1 (6 bases). Trimming stripped 5 bases from V and 0 bases from J, with 12 bases between. The CDR3 sequence is 15 residues long. CDR3 sequence: CASSRVGTSTDTQYF. The CDR3 DNA sequence: TGTGCCAGCAGTAGGGTGGGGACAAGCACAGATACGCAGTATTTT.

This clonotype was seen a few times. The chain uses TRBV12-3 or TRBV12-4 and TRBJ1-5; D is undetermined. V lost 2 bases to trimming and J lost 1 base, with 9 bases between them. CDR3 length: 15 amino acids. This CDR3 reads CASSLRPLSNQPQHF. CDR3 in DNA: TGTGCCAGCAGTTTAAGGCCACTAAGCAATCAGCCCCAGCATTTT.

The V and J genes are TRBV2 and TRBJ2-2; D tentatively reads TRBD1 or TRBD2 (5 bases each). The CDR3 has 17 amino acids. V was cut by 2 bases and J by 1 base, with 14 bases left in between. CDR1 is SNHLY, CDR2 FYNNEI, per germline. CDR3 sequence: CASSESLGRVNTGELFF. CDR3 sequence (DNA): TGTGCCAGCAGTGAATCTTTGGGACGGGTGAACACCGGGGAGCTGTTTTTT.